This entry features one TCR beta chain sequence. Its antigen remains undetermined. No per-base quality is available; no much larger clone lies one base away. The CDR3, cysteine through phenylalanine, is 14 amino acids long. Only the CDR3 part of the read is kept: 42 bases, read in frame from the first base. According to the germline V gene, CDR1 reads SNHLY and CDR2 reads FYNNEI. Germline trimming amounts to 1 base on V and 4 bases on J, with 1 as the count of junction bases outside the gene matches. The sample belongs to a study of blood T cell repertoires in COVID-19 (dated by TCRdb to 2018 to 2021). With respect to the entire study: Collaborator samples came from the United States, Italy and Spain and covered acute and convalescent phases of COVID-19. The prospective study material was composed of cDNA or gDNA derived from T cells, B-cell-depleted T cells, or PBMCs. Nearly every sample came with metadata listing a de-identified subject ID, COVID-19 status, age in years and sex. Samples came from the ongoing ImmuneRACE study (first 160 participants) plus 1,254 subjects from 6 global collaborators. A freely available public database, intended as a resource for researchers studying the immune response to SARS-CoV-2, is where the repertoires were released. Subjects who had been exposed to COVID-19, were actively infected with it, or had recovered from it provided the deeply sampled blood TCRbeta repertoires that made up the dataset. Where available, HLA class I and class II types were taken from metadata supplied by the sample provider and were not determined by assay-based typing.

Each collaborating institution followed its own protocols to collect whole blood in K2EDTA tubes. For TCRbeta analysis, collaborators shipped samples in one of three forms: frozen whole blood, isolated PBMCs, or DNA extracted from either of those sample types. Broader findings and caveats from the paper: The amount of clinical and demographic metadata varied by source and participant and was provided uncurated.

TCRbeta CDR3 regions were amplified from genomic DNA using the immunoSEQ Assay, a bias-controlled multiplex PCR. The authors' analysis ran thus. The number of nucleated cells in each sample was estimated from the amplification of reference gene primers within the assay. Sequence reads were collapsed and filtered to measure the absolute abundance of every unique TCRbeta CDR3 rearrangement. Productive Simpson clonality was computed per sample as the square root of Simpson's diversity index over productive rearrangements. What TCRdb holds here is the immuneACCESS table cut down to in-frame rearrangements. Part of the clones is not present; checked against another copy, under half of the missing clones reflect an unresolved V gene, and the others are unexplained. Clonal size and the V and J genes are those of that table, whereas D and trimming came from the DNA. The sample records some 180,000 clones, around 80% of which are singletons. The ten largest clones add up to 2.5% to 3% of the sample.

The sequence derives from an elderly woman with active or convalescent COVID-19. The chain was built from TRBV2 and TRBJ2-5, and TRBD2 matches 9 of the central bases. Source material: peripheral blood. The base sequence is TGTGCCAGCAGTGAAGGGCGGGGGGGAGAGACCCAGTACTTC. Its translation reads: CASSEGRGGETQYF.